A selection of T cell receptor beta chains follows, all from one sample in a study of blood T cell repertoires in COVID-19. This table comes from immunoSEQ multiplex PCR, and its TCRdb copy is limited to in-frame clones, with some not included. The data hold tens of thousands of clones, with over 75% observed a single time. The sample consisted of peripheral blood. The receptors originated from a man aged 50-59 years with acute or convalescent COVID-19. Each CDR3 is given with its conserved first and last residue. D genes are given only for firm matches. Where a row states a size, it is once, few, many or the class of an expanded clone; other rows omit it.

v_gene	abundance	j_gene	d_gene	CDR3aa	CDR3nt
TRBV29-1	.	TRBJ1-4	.	CSVFLNEKLFF	TGCAGCGTTTTCCTTAATGAAAAACTGTTTTTT
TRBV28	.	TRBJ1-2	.	CASSLIQVAHGYTF	TGTGCCAGCAGTTTAATTCAGGTCGCTCATGGCTACACCTTC
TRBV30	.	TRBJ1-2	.	CAWSRRDYGYTF	TGTGCCTGGAGTCGCAGGGACTATGGCTACACCTTC
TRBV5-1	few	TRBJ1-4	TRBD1	CASSPGQGAKNEKLFF	TGCGCCAGCAGCCCAGGACAGGGGGCGAAGAATGAAAAACTGTTTTTT
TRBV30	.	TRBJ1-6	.	CAWSRDTYNSPLHF	TGTGCCTGGAGTCGGGACACATATAATTCACCCCTCCACTTT
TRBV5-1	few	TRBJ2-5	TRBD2	CASSLNRSGASQETQYF	TGCGCCAGCAGCTTAAATCGAAGCGGGGCTAGCCAAGAGACCCAGTACTTC
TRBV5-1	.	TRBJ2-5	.	CASSLALTVGETQYF	TGCGCCAGCAGCTTGGCCCTGACAGTCGGGGAGACCCAGTACTTC
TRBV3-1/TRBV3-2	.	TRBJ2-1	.	CASSQDEDRGNEQFF	TGTGCCAGCAGCCAAGATGAGGACAGAGGAAATGAGCAGTTCTTC
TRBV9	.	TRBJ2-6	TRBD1	CASSVTRGRYGANVLTF	TGTGCCAGCAGCGTAACCAGGGGGCGGTATGGGGCCAACGTCCTGACTTTC
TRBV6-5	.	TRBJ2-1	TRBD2	CASSHTSGADNEQFF	TGTGCCAGCAGTCATACTAGCGGGGCTGACAATGAGCAGTTCTTC
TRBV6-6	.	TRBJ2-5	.	CASSYPLGLQETQYF	TGTGCCAGCAGTTACCCACTAGGCCTCCAAGAGACCCAGTACTTC
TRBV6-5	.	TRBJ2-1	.	CASTTTRNLNEQFF	TGTGCCAGCACCACGACTAGAAACCTAAATGAGCAGTTCTTC
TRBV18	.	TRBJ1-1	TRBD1	CASQPGQGRNTEAFF	TGTGCCAGCCAACCGGGACAGGGGAGGAACACTGAAGCTTTCTTT
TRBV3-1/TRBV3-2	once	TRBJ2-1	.	CASSEEAGEQFF	TGTGCCAGCAGCGAAGAGGCGGGAGAGCAGTTCTTC
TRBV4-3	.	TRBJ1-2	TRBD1	CASSRNRGGGYTF	TGCGCCAGCAGCCGGAACAGGGGTGGAGGCTACACCTTC
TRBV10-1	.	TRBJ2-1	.	CASSLSETYNEQFF	TGCGCCAGCAGCCTTAGCGAGACCTACAATGAGCAGTTCTTC
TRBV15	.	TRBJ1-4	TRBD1	CATSEGTGKRFGEKLFF	TGTGCCACCAGCGAAGGGACAGGGAAGAGGTTCGGTGAAAAACTGTTTTTT
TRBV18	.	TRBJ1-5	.	CASSGSGRGLQPQHF	TGTGCCAGCTCAGGGTCGGGCAGGGGCCTTCAGCCCCAGCATTTT
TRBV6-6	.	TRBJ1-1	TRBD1	CASRDRDTEAFF	TGTGCCAGCAGGGACAGGGACACTGAAGCTTTCTTT
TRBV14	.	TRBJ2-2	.	CASSQRGVTTGELFF	TGTGCCAGCAGCCAAAGGGGCGTGACTACCGGGGAGCTGTTTTTT
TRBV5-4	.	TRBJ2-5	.	CASSFRPEAGETQYF	TGTGCCAGCAGCTTTAGGCCCGAAGCCGGGGAGACCCAGTACTTC
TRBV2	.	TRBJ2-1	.	CASQGQMLRYEQFF	TGTGCCAGCCAGGGACAAATGTTAAGGTATGAGCAGTTCTTC
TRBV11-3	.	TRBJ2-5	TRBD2	CASSTSGAKETQYF	TGTGCCAGCAGCACCAGCGGGGCGAAAGAGACCCAGTACTTC
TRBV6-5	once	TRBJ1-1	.	CASFRTVNTEAFF	TGTGCCAGCTTTAGGACAGTGAACACTGAAGCTTTCTTT
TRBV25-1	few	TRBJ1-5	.	CASSESSTKHEPQHF	TGTGCCAGCAGTGAGTCCTCGACAAAACACGAGCCCCAGCATTTT
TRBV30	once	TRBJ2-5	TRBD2	CAWDSRGGRETQYF	TGTGCCTGGGATTCACGGGGGGGCCGGGAGACCCAGTACTTC
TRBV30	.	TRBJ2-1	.	CAWISWNEQFF	TGTGCCTGGATTAGCTGGAATGAGCAGTTCTTC
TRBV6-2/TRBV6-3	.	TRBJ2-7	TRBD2	CASSFRTSGSHEQYF	TGTGCCAGCAGTTTCCGGACTAGCGGGAGTCACGAGCAGTACTTC
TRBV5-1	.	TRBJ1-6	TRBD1	CASSLEWTGGSGNSPLHF	TGCGCCAGCAGCTTGGAGTGGACAGGAGGGTCGGGTAATTCACCCCTCCACTTT
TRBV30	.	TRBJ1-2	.	CAWNPLGQGYGYTF	TGTGCCTGGAATCCGCTGGGGCAGGGATATGGCTACACCTTC
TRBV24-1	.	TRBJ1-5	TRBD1	CATSDRTGPNQPQHF	TGTGCCACCAGTGACAGGACAGGTCCCAATCAGCCCCAGCATTTT
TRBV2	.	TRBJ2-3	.	CASSAQGDLQPQYF	TGTGCCAGCAGTGCCCAGGGTGATCTTCAGCCCCAGTATTTT
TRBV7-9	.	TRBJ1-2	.	CASSASSYGYTF	TGTGCCAGCAGCGCGAGCTCCTATGGCTACACCTTC
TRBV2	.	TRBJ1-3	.	CASSGSVYGNTIYF	TGTGCCAGCAGTGGTTCGGTGTACGGAAACACCATATATTTT
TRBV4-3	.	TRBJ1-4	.	CASSQREEKLFF	TGCGCCAGCAGCCAGAGAGAAGAAAAACTGTTTTTT
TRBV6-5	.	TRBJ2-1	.	CASSYSSQGSHEQFF	TGTGCCAGCAGTTACTCCTCGCAGGGATCGCATGAGCAGTTCTTC
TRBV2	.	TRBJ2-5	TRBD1	CASSVQGALAIETQYF	TGTGCCAGCAGTGTCCAGGGGGCATTAGCTATAGAGACCCAGTACTTC
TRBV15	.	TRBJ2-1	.	CATSTTDRTTRYNEQFF	TGTGCCACCAGCACAACAGACCGGACAACTCGGTACAATGAGCAGTTCTTC
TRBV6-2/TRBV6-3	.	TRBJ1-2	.	CASSYAGAENYGYTF	TGTGCCAGCAGTTACGCCGGCGCGGAAAACTATGGCTACACCTTC
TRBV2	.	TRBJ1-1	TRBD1	CASSPQGGSTEAFF	TGTGCCAGCAGTCCACAGGGGGGCAGCACTGAAGCTTTCTTT
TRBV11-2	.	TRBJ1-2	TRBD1	CASSGRGKPTNYGYTF	TGTGCCAGCAGCGGCAGGGGGAAGCCAACTAACTATGGCTACACCTTC
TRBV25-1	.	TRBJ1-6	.	CASSERVTQGSGSPLHF	TGTGCCAGCAGTGAACGTGTGACTCAGGGCTCAGGTTCACCCCTCCACTTT
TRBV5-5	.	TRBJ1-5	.	CASSLGEINQPQHF	TGTGCCAGCAGCCTAGGGGAAATCAATCAGCCCCAGCATTTT
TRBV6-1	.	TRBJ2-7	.	CASSEPTGGDEQYF	TGTGCCAGCAGTGAACCCACAGGCGGGGACGAGCAGTACTTC
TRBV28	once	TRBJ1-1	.	CASNPRAYGGSTEAFF	TGTGCCAGCAACCCCAGGGCCTATGGGGGGAGCACTGAAGCTTTCTTT